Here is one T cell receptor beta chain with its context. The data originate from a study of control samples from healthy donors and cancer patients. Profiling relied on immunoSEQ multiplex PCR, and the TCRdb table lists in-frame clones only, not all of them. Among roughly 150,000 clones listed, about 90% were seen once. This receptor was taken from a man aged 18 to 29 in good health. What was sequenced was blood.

The CDR3 DNA reads as TGTGCCAGCAGCGCCGAAACAAGCACAGATACGCAGTATTTT. As protein: CASSAETSTDTQYF. The chain is built from TRBV7-3 and TRBJ2-3; D unresolved. This CDR3 has 14 residues. In germline, CDR1 is SGHTA, CDR2 FQGTGA. V dropped 5 bases and J dropped 0 bases, with 9 bases sitting between them.